Here is one T cell receptor beta chain with its context. This sample is part of a study of shared clonotypes between healthy human individuals. Sequenced by immunoSEQ multiplex PCR; TCRdb stores in-frame clones only, minus some. The profile shows fewer than 850,000 clones, around 91% of them singletons. V lost 10 bases, J lost 2 bases, and 19 bases lay in between. The V gene's germline CDR1 is SEHNR and CDR2 FQNEAQ (reference sequence). The CDR3 has 15 residues. The V and J genes are TRBV7-9 and TRBJ2-3; D call uncertain. Material for sequencing was memory CD8+ T cells from PBMCs. As to subset: CD45RO+ cells pooled with CCR7-negative TemRA cells. This receptor was obtained from a man in his late teens or twenties in good health. Some clones in this sample may be carry-over from other donors' samples. Here the CDR3 reads CAITIGYETTDTQYF. The CDR3 DNA sequence: TGTGCCATCACTATAGGTTACGAGACCACAGATACGCAGTATTTT.